The clone carrying this T cell receptor (beta chain) was seen once. As yet, its antigen is unknown. These data belong to a study of T cell responses to AZD1222 COVID-19 vaccine. Study at large: Some second doses came at about 4 weeks and others at about 12 weeks; these were pooled. Study findings and constraints: The repertoires were collected only after the peak T cell response. The donors showed a predominance of white British ancestry and of females, with possible underestimation of clonal diversity.

Germline CDR1 and CDR2: LNHDA and SQIVND (reference sequence). Trimming left V 6 bases short and J 5 bases short, with 13 bases between. The CDR3 runs 14 residues. Only in-frame clones appear in the TCRdb table, and some are missing; sequencing was by immunoSEQ multiplex PCR. The data show about 120,000 clones, with roughly 86% seen just once and 4% to 4.5% held by the top ten. The chain couples TRBV19 to TRBJ1-4; D is unresolved. This TCR came from an adult in good health. The input for sequencing was peripheral blood, taken on day 0 of AZD1222 vaccination. CDR3 in amino acids: CASREYSENEKLFF. The CDR3 DNA follows: TGTGCCAGTAGAGAATATTCCGAGAATGAAAAACTGTTTTTT.